This T cell receptor (beta chain) is from a study of cytomegalovirus exposure and HLA in healthy donors (TCRdb year 2017). At the level of the whole study: An earlier analysis of roughly 500 of the donors reported approximately 260 Gb of sequence data and around 120 million unique TCR beta sequences obtained from about 179 million T cells. In a later genetic analysis, genome-wide SNP genotypes for about three fifths of the roughly 670 donors were used, and that subset was treated as a discovery cohort. In a later analysis, previously published TCR beta repertoires from about 640 donors were re-analyzed and high-resolution HLA genotyping was added so that TCR occurrence patterns could be studied. Rather than drawing on any new phenotypic data, the later analysis identified candidate immune exposures from TCR beta sequences and the way those sequences occurred across donors. The study aimed to test whether signatures of past pathogen exposure could be identified by cataloging public T cell receptors. High-throughput TCR immunosequencing, statistical association of individual TCRs with disease status, and machine learning were combined to predict cytomegalovirus infection status. Of the roughly 400 genotyped donors, less than 90% were placed in the genetic ancestry cluster associated with self-reported Caucasian donors. An earlier analysis of 587 of the donors used high-throughput TCR beta sequencing to judge whether each TCR beta V gene segment behaved as functional or pseudogenic. Using immunosequencing, the study profiled T cell repertoires from 666 subjects and related those repertoires to cytomegalovirus serostatus. HLA typing covered class I and class II loci at four-digit resolution. A handful of DR-DQ haplotypes were handled as single units for association and clustering because linkage in the cohort was strong. Every repertoire in the discovery cohort had been generated on one and the same sequencing platform. Donor age, sex, ethnicity and CMV serostatus were compiled alongside the repertoire data. Roughly 300 gigabases of sequencing data and roughly 90 million unique TCR sequences were included in an early release covering several hundred HLA-typed donors. Among roughly 370 genotyped donors of the cohort, an average of approximately 240,000 unique TCR beta nucleotide sequences were sequenced per donor, roughly 18% of them non-productive. Typing coverage varied by locus: 629-630 donors for A, B, C, DRB1 and DQB1; more than 500 for DQA1; some 610 for DPA1; fewer than 480 for DPB1. A separate validation cohort of 100 to 150 different subjects was used in addition to the 666-subject first cohort.

The cohort comprised around 700 healthy bone marrow donors. Cohort members were all nominally healthy when sampled, although unrecorded immune exposures were likely present. The donor was CMV seropositive and was included in the group of 250 to 350 seropositive cohort members. Every donor gave a peripheral blood sample, and the peripheral blood mononuclear cells from that sample were used for TCR beta sequencing. Genomic DNA extraction from the blood cell samples was performed with the Qiagen DNeasy Blood Extraction Kit. With regard to this clone: Its cognate antigen has yet to be identified. One base away there is no much larger clone; base qualities are not given.

Spanning cysteine to phenylalanine, the CDR3 consists of 14 amino acids. Only the CDR3 region is kept as DNA, spanning 42 bases read in frame from base 1. V gives up 4 bases and J gives up 1 base, and the segment between their germline ends measures 10 bases. The germline V gene provides CDR1 MDHEN and CDR2 SYDVKM. Libraries were built with the immunoSEQ multiplex PCR assay. A mixture of 60 forward primers for TCR Vbeta segments and 13 reverse primers for TCR Jbeta segments was used in the multiplex PCR. A multiplex PCR assay on genomic DNA amplified the CDR3 region of rearranged TCR beta genes. Amplified TCR beta libraries were sequenced as 87-base-pair reads on the Illumina HiSeq System. Per the original workflow: A later analysis counted approximately 76 million unique TCR beta chains across the 666 repertoires, and roughly 11 million of these chains were shared by at least two donors. Raw reads were error-corrected and collapsed into unique sequences with a nearest-neighbor algorithm that merged closely related sequences to remove PCR and sequencing errors. To assign V, D and J gene segments, CDR3 sequences were aligned to IMGT reference sequences. For a sequence to be retained, at least a six-nucleotide match to both a V gene segment and a J gene segment was required. A rearrangement was called productive if the CDR3 had no stop codons and remained in frame with V and J, and every other rearrangement was called non-productive. Following IMGT convention, CDR3 was defined as the stretch from the second conserved V-encoded cysteine up to the conserved J-encoded phenylalanine. In an earlier analysis of roughly 610 of the donors, sequences lacking an unambiguous match to a single V gene segment were excluded. An earlier analysis of 587 of the donors called V segments functional above 56.7% productive rearrangements and segregating when the between-donor standard deviation exceeded 5%. A statistical classification framework was developed to diagnose cytomegalovirus status using the catalog of TCR beta chain sequences. In a later analysis, V and J genes were assigned by comparing TCR nucleotide sequences against IMGT/GENE-DB human TR gene sequences. A later analysis assigned CDR3 sequences and most-parsimonious VDJ recombination scenarios with the TCRdist pipeline. In a later analysis, each TCR beta chain was defined by its CDR3 amino acid sequence together with its V-gene family, and reads lacking a unique V-gene family were excluded. As a way to deal with suspected cross-contamination and a sequencing artifact, a later analysis dropped 500 to 700 nucleotide sequences that were highly shared and had low generation probability. A later analysis calculated a clonal expansion index for each public chain from normalized within-repertoire ranks of inferred template counts. A later analysis computed generation probabilities with a VDJ recombination model fitted to out-of-frame rearrangements, and checked the results against IGoR. A later analysis scored TCR-TCR, TCR-HLA and TCR-CMV co-occurrence with hypergeometric tests, applying a repertoire-size bias correction to TCR pairs. In a later analysis, false discovery rates were estimated by permuting HLA or CMV assignments 20 times. A later analysis grouped co-occurring TCRs with DBSCAN, adding TCRdist sequence similarity when clustering within HLA-allele-positive subsets. Repertoires with fewer than 30,000 or more than 120,000 public chains were left out of co-occurrence clustering, as were about 5 repertoires with anomalous nucleotide sharing. In TCRdb, the immuneACCESS table is reduced to in-frame sequences with V and J assigned. These tables do not hold every clone; where another copy was compared, an unresolved V gene accounts for under half, and the others remain unexplained. The DNA gave D and trimming, while V, J and clone size come from that table. This sample comprises 150,000 or so clones, 60% to 80% of them detected only once. Clones ranked in the top ten supply 4.7% of the sample.

The investigation overall reported the following: According to a later analysis, parvovirus B19, influenza, CMV and Epstein-Barr virus appeared linked to several top co-occurrence clusters. Broadly in line with IMGT annotations, most TCR beta V segments showed up in productive rearrangements about 87% or about 30% of the time in an earlier analysis of approximately 600 of the donors. A cluster of highly shared sequence variants was judged likely to be a technical artifact of the sequencing pipeline. A later analysis found that TCR association rates varied across HLA loci, with DRB1 alleles showing the most associated TCRs and HLA-C alleles the fewest. The 87-base-pair reads could not distinguish some IMGT-functional V segments, including TRBV6-2 and TRBV6-3, so those segments were excluded. A later genetic analysis associated a missense DCLRE1C variant with V-gene and J-gene trimming of TCR beta chains, and an independent cohort replicated the association. Roughly uniform sequencing depth across donors was assumed in presence/absence analyses, although this assumption may not hold. While some public TCRs were present in many individuals, most TCR sequences turned up only very rarely across donors. A further reported finding was that TCR beta sequences accurately predicted the HLA-A and HLA-B alleles for most subjects in the first cohort. Specific HLA alleles were associated with 15,000 to 20,000 TCR beta sequences at a false discovery rate of 0.05 in a later analysis. A later analysis found that most CMV-associated TCR beta chains appeared HLA-restricted, with HLA associations seemingly driven largely by CMV exposure. Compared with equally common non-associated chains, HLA-associated TCR beta chains in a later analysis were more clonally expanded and had lower generation probabilities. In the study, some 160 TCR beta chains were listed as associated with cytomegalovirus. Compared with the 666-donor mean, donors in an Asian-associated ancestry cluster had fewer N-insertions in productive TCRs, according to a later genetic analysis. This cohort had only TCR beta chains sequenced, and the lack of alpha or paired-chain data limited which features could be detected. When HLA alleles, especially DR and DQ, strongly co-occurred, TCR associations were difficult to assign to individual alleles. It was suggested by the authors that the approach could potentially be generalized to other disease states and immunological phenotypes. Linkage disequilibrium might explain the correlated functional status among segregating V segments, but an unknown experimental factor could not be excluded. Because HLA typing was unavailable for some donors at each locus, only the typed subset was used in association tests. Three of the identified cytomegalovirus-associated TCR beta chains were confirmed in vitro to be specific for cytomegalovirus antigens. Cytomegalovirus status was reported to be diagnosed by the classifier with high specificity and sensitivity in both the original and validation cohorts. Roughly 17 rarely observed V segments, including chromosome 9 orphons, were excluded from the earlier analysis of a few hundred of the donors because counts were too low. CMV serostatus was the only immune exposure information available for the cohort.

The sequencing sample was made of PBMCs. The TCR comes from a man aged 18 to 29 in good health and CMV-seropositive. Recombination linked TRBV28 to TRBJ1-2; the D gene is not confidently resolved. The CDR3 corresponds to CASSSAGINYGYTF. The sequenced DNA: TGTGCCAGCAGTTCCGCGGGCATTAACTATGGCTACACCTTC.